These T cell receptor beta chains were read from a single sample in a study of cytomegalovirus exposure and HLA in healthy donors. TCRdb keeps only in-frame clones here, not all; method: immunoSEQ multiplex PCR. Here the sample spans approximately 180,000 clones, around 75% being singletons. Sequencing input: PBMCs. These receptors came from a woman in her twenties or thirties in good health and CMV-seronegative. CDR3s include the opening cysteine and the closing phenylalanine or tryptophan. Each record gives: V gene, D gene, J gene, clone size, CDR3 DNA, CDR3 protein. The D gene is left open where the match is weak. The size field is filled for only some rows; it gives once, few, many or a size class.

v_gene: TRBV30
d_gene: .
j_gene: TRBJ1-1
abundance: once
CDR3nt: TGTGCCTGGACTCGGACATTCAGGGGCACTGAAGCTTTCTTT
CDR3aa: CAWTRTFRGTEAFF

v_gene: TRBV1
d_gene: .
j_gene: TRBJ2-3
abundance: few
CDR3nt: TGCACCAGCAGCCGAACCCCCGGGACTAGCGGGAGGAAAGGTACAGATACGCAGTATTTT
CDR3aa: CTSSRTPGTSGRKGTDTQYF

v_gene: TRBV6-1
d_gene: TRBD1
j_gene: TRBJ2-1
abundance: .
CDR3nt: TGTGCCAGCACAGGGGGCGGGATTCCGGATGAGCAGTTCTTC
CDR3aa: CASTGGGIPDEQFF

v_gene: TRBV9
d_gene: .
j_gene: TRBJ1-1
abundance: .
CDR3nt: TGTGCCAGCAGCGTAGTAAACACTGAAGCTTTCTTT
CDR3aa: CASSVVNTEAFF

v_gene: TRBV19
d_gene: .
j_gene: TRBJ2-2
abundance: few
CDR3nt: TGTGCCACATCGGGACTCCCCCGCACCGGGGAGCTGTTTTTT
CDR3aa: CATSGLPRTGELFF

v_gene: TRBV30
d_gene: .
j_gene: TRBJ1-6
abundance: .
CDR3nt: TGTGCCTGGAGCACACAAAATTCACCCCTCCACTTT
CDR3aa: CAWSTQNSPLHF

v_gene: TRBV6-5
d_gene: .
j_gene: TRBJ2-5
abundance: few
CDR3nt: TGTGCCAGCAGTTATGACTCCCAAGAGACCCAGTACTTC
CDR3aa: CASSYDSQETQYF

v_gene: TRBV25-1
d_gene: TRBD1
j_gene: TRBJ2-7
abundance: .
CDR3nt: TGTGCCAGCAGTGAATCCGGGACAGGGGTCTCCTACGAGCAGTACTTC
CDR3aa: CASSESGTGVSYEQYF

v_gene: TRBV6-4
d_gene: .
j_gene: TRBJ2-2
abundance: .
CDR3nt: TGTGCCAGCAGTGACTCGGGTGGGCCGAACACCGGGGAGCTGTTTTTT
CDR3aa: CASSDSGGPNTGELFF

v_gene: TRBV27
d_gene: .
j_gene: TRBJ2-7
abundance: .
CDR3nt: TGTGCCAGCAGTTATGGGCGGGTGCAGTACTTC
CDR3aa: CASSYGRVQYF

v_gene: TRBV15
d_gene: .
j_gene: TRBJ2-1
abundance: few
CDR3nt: TGTGCCACCAGCAGAGTGGGACTCAACAATGAGCAGTTCTTC
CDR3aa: CATSRVGLNNEQFF

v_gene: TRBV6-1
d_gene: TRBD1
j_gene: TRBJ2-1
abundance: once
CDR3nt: TGTGCCAGCAGTGCTAAACAGGGGGCGCGAAATAATGAGCAGTTCTTC
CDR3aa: CASSAKQGARNNEQFF

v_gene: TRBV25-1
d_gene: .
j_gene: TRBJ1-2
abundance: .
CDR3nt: TGTGCCAGCAGTGAATATCCACCCAGCGGGGGCTACACCTTC
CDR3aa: CASSEYPPSGGYTF

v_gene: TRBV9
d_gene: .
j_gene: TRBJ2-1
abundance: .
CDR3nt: TGTGCCAGCAGCGTAGTTAGCCTTGGCTACAATGAGCAGTTCTTC
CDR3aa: CASSVVSLGYNEQFF

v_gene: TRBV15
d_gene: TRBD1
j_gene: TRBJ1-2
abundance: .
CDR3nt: TGTGCCACCAGCAGAGAGTCACGGGACAGTTGGTGGGGGGACTATGGCTACACCTTC
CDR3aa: CATSRESRDSWWGDYGYTF

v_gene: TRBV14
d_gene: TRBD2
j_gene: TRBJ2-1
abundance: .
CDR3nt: TGTGCCAGCAGCCAAGGCGTAGCGGGAGCGACCTACAATGAGCAGTTCTTC
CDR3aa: CASSQGVAGATYNEQFF

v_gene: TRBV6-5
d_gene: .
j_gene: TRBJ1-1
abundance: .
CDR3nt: TGTGCCAGCGCCGAATCCAGGGGGAACACTGAAGCTTTCTTT
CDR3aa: CASAESRGNTEAFF

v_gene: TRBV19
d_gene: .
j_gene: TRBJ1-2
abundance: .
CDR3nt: TGTGCCAGTAGTATTGGGGGGTCTAACTATGGCTACACCTTC
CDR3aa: CASSIGGSNYGYTF

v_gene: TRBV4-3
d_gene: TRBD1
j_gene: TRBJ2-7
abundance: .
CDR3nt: TGCGCCAGCAGCCAAACAGGGGGCCACTACGAGCAGTACTTC
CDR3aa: CASSQTGGHYEQYF

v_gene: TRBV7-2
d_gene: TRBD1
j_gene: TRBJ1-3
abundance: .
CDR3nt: TGTGCCAGCATCCTCCGGGACAGTTATCCTTTTGGAGGAAACACCATATATTTT
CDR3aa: CASILRDSYPFGGNTIYF

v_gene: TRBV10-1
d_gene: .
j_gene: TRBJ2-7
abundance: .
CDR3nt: TGCGCCCAGGGGCCGATACTCGGTAACTACGAGCAGTACTTC
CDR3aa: CAQGPILGNYEQYF

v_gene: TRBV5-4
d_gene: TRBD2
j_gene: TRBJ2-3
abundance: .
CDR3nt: TGTGCCAGTCGGGGACTAGCGGGCTCCGCTACGCAGTATTTT
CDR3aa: CASRGLAGSATQYF

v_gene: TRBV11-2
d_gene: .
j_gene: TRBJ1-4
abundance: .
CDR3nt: TGTGCCAGCAGCACCAACGGGGTGATTAATGAAAAACTGTTTTTT
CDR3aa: CASSTNGVINEKLFF

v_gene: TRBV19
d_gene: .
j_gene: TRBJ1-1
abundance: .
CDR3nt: TGTGCCAGTACTATATCGGGCTCCAGGGGCACTGAAGCTTTCTTT
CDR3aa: CASTISGSRGTEAFF

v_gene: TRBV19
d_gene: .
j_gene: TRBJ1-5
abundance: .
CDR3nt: TGTGCCAGTAGACCTCGGGGGGGAAGCAATCAGCCCCAGCATTTT
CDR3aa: CASRPRGGSNQPQHF

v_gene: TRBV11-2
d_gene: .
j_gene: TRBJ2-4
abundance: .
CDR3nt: TGTGCCAGCAGCTTAGGTCGGAAAAACATTCAGTACTTC
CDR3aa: CASSLGRKNIQYF

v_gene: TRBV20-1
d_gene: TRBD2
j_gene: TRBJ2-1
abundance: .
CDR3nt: TGCAGTGCTAGTGAGCGGGAGTATCAGTTCTTC
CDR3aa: CSASEREYQFF

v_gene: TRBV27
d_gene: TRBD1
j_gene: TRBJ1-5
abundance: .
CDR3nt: TGTGCCAGCGGACGACAGGGGGCTTCCCAGCCCCAGCATTTT
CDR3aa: CASGRQGASQPQHF

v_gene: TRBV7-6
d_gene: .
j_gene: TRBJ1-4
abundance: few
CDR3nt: TGTGCCAGCAGCTTTGAATCCCGGACAGCTTATGAAAAACTGTTTTTT
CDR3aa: CASSFESRTAYEKLFF

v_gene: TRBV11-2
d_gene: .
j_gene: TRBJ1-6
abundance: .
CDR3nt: TGTGCCAGCAGCTTAAGTCCGCGAAATCTCAATTCACCCCTCCACTTT
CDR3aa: CASSLSPRNLNSPLHF

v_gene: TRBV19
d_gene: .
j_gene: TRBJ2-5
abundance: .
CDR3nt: TGTGCCAGTAGTAATAGTGTTCGGGAGACCCAGTACTTC
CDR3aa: CASSNSVRETQYF

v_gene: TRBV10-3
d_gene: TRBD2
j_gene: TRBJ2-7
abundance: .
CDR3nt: TGTGCCATCAGTGACTTGACTAGCGGGAGGCCAGACTTC
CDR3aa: CAISDLTSGRPDF

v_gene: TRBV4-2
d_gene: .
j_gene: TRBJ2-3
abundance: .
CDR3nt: TGTGCCAGCAGCCTCCCTACAGATACGCAGTATTTT
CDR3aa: CASSLPTDTQYF

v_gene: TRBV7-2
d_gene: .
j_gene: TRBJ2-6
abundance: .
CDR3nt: TGTGCCAGCAGTAGACAGGCCGGGGCCAACGTCCTGACTTTC
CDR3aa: CASSRQAGANVLTF

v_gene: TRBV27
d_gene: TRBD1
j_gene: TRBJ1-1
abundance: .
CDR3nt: TGTGCCAGCAGTCCTCTGACAGGGGGTAGGAACACTGAAGCTTTCTTT
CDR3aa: CASSPLTGGRNTEAFF

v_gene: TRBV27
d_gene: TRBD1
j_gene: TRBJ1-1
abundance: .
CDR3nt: TGTGCCAGCAGTCCAGGGGGCGCGGACACTGAAGCTTTCTTT
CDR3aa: CASSPGGADTEAFF

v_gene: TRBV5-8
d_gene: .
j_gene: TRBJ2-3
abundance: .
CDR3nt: TGTGCCAGCAGTCGCGGGACGGTTAACACAGATACGCAGTATTTT
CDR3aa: CASSRGTVNTDTQYF

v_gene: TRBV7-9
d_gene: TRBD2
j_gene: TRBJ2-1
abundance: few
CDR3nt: TGTGCCAGCAGCCCCGGACTAGCCAGAGGTGATGAGCAGTTCTTC
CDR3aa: CASSPGLARGDEQFF

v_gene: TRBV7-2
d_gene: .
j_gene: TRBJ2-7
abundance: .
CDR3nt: TGTGCCAGCAGCCCCAATACCGCGAGAGAGCAGTACTTC
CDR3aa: CASSPNTAREQYF

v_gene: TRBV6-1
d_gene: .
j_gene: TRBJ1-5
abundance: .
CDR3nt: TGTGCCAGCAGTGAAGCTTGGAGGTTGGGCAATCAGCCCCAGCATTTT
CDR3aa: CASSEAWRLGNQPQHF

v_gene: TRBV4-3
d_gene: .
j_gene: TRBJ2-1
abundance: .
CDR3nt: TGCGCCAGCAGCCAATCTAGAGGTGAGCAGTTCTTC
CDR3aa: CASSQSRGEQFF

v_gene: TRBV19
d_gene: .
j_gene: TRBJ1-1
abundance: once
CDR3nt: TGTGCCAGTAGTATCGGCACTGAAGCTTTCTTT
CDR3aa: CASSIGTEAFF

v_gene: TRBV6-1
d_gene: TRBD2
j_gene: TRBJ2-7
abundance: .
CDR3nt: TGTGCCAGCAGTGAAGCTGAGGGGACTAGCTCCGAGCAGTACTTC
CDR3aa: CASSEAEGTSSEQYF

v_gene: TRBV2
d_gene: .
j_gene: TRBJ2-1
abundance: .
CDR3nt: TGTGCCAGCACCTTTAACGGGGTTTCCAATGAGCAGTTCTTC
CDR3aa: CASTFNGVSNEQFF

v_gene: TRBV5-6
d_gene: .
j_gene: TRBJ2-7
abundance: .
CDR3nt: TGTGCCAGCAGCTTGGGACGCGGGGATACCAGATACGAGCAGTACTTC
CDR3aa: CASSLGRGDTRYEQYF

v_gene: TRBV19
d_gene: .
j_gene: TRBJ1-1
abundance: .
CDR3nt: TGTGCCAGTAGTTTCGACCCTCTACGGGACACCACCTATGAGGCTTTCTTT
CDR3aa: CASSFDPLRDTTYEAFF

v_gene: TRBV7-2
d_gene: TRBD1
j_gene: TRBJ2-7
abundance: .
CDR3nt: TGTGCCAGCAGCTTGGACAGGGCGGACGAGCAGTACTTC
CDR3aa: CASSLDRADEQYF

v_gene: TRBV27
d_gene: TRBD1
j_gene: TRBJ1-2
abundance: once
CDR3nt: TGTGCCAGCAGTTCCAACCTCGGACAGGGAAGGTTCTATGGCTACACCTTC
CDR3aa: CASSSNLGQGRFYGYTF

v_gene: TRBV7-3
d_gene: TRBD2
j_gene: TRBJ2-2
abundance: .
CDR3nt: TGTGCCAGCAGCTTAGGACTAGCGGGGAACACCGGGGAGCTGTTTTTT
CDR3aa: CASSLGLAGNTGELFF

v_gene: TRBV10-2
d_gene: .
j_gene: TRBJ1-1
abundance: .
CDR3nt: TGCGCCAGCAGTTTTAATAGCCGGGACACTGAAGCTTTCTTT
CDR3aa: CASSFNSRDTEAFF

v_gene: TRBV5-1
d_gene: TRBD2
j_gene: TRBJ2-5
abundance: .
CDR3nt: TGCGCCAGCAGCTTCCGGACTAGCTCTATGGAAGAGACCCAGTACTTC
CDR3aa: CASSFRTSSMEETQYF

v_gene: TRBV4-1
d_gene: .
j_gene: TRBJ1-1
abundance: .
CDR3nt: TGCGCCAGCAGCCAAGATCGGAGGTCGGGGGGAACTGAAGCTTTCTTT
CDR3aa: CASSQDRRSGGTEAFF

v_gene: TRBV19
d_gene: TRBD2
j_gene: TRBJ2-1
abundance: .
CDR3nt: TGTGCCAGTAGTATCACTAGCGGGTACTACAATGAGCAGTTCTTC
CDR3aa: CASSITSGYYNEQFF

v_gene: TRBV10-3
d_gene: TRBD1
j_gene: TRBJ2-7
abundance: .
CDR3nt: TGTGCCATAGGAGACAGGGAAGGCGAGCAGTACTTC
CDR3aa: CAIGDREGEQYF

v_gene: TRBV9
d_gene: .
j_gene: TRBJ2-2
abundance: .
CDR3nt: TGTGCCAGCAGCCGAACAGGCGTTGGACCCGGGGAGCTGTTTTTT
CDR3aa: CASSRTGVGPGELFF

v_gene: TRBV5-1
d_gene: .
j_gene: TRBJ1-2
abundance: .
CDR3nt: TGCGCCAGCAGCTTGGTAGTGGGTGGGCCGCCGGTAGTCAACTATGGCTACACCTTC
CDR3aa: CASSLVVGGPPVVNYGYTF

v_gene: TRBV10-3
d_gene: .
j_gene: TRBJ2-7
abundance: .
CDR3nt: TGTGCCATCAGTGAGGCGCCCTACGAGCAGTACTTC
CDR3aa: CAISEAPYEQYF

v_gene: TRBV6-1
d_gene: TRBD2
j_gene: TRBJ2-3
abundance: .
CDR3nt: TGTGCCAGCAGTGAAGCCCTAGCGGGAGGCACAGATACGCAGTATTTT
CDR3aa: CASSEALAGGTDTQYF

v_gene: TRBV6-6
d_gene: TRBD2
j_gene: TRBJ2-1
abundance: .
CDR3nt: TGTGCCAACTCCCTGGGACTAGTCGCCATAAATGAGCAGTTCTTC
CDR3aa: CANSLGLVAINEQFF